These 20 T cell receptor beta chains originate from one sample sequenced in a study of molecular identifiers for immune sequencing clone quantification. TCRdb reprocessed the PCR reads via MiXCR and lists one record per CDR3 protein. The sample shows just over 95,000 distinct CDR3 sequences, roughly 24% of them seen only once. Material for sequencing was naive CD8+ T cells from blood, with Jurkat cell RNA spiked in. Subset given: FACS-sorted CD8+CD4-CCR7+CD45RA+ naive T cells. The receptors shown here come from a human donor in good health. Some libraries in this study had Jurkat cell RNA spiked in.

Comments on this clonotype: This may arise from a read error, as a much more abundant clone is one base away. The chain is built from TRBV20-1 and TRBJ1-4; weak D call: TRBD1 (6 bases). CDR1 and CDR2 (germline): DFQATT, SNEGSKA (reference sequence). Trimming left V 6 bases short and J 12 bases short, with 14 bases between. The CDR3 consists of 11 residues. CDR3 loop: CSAPGVGELFF. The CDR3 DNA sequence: TGCAGTGCCCCAGGGGTCGGGGAACTGTTTTTT.

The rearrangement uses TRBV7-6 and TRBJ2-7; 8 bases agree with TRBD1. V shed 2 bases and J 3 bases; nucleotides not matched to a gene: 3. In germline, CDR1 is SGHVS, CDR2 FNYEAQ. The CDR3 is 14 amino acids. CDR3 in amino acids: CASSLTDRDYEQYF. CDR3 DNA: TGTGCCAGCAGCTTAACGGACAGGGACTACGAGCAGTACTTC.

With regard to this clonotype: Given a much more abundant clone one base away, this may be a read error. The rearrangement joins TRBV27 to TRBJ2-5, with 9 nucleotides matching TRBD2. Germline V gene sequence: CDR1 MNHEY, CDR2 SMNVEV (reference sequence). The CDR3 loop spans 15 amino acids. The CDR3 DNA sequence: TGTGCCAGCAGCTCGGGCGGGAGGGCCGGAGAGACCCAGTGCTTC. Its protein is CASSSGGRAGETQCF.

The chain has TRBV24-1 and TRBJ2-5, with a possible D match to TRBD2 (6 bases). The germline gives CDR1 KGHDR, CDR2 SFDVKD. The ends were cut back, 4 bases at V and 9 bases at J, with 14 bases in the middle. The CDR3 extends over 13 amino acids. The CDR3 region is CATSDGWREAQYF. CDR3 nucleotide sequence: TGTGCCACCAGTGACGGCTGGAGGGAGGCCCAGTACTTC.

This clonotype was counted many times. This chain's CDR3 is CSADLSGRGTDTQYF. CDR3 coding DNA: TGCAGCGCTGACCTAAGCGGGAGAGGCACAGATACGCAGTATTTT. V gene TRBV29-1 combines with J gene TRBJ2-3, with 8 bases matching TRBD2. V shed 7 bases, J shed 1 base, and the junction held 10 bases outside the gene matches. The CDR3 is 15 amino acids. Per the germline V gene, CDR1 is SQVTM and CDR2 is ANQGSEA.

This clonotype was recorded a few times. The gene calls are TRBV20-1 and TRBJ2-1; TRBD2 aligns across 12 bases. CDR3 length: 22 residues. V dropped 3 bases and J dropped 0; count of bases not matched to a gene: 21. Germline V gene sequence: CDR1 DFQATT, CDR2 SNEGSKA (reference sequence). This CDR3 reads CSARGGQGPWTSGTSSYNEQFF. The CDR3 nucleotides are TGCAGTGCTAGGGGGGGACAGGGCCCATGGACTAGCGGGACTAGCTCCTACAATGAGCAGTTCTTC.

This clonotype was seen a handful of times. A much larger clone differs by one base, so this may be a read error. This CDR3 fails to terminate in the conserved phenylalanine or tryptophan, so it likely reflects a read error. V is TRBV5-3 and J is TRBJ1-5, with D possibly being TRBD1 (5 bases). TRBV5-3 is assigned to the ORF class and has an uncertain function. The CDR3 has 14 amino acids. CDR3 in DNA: TGTGCCAGCAGCTTGGGGCCCGGCCCCCAGTCCCAGCATTCT. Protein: CASSLGPGPQSQHS.

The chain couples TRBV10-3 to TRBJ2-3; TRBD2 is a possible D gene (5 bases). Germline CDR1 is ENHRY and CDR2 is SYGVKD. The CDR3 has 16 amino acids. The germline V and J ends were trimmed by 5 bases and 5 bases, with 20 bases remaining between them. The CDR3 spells CAISPGRGLGEDTQYF. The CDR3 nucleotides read TGTGCCATCAGTCCCGGGCGAGGGTTGGGTGAAGATACGCAGTATTTT.

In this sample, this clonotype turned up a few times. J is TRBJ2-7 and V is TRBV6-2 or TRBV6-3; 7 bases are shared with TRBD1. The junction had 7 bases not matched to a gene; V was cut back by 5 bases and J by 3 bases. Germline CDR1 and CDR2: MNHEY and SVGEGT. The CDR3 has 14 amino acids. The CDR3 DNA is TGTGCCAGCAGTGACCGGGACAGTAACTACGAGCAGTACTTC. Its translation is CASSDRDSNYEQYF.

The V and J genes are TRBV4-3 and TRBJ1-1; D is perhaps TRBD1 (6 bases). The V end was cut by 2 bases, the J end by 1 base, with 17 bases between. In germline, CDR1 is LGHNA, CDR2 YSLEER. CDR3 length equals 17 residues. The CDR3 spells CASSQWGLGGSNTEAFF. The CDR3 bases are TGCGCCAGCAGCCAATGGGGGCTTGGGGGTTCGAACACTGAAGCTTTCTTT.

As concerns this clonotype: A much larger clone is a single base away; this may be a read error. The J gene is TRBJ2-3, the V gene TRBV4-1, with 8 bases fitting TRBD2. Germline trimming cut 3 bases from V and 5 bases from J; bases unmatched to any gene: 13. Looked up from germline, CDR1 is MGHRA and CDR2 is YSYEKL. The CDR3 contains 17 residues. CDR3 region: CASSHLKGSGDIDTQYF. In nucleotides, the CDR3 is TGCGCCAGCAGCCATCTGAAAGGTAGCGGGGACATAGATACGCAGTATTTT.

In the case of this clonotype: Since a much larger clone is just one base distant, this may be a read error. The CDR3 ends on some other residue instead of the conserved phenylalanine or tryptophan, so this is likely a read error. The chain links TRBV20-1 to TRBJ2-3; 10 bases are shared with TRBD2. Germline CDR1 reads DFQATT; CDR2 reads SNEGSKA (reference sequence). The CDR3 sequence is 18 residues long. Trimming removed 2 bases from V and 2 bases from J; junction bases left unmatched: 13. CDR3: CSARPGRGLAANTDTQYY. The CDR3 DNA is TGCAGTGCTAGACCTGGGAGAGGACTAGCGGCCAACACAGATACGCAGTATTAT.

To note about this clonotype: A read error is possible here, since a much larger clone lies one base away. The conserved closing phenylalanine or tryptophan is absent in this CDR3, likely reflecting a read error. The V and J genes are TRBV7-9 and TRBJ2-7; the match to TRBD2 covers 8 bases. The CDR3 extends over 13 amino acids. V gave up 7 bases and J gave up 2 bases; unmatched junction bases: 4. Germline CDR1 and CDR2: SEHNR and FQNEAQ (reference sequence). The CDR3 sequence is CASMSGLAYEQYL. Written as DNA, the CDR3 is TGTGCCAGCATGTCGGGACTAGCCTACGAGCAGTACTTA.

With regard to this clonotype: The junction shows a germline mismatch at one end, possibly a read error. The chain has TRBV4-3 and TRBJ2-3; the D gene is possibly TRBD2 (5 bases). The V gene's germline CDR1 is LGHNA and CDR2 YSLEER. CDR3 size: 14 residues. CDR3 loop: CASSHAASTDAQYF. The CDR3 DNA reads TGCGCCAGCAGCCATGCGGCTAGCACAGATGCGCAGTATTTT.

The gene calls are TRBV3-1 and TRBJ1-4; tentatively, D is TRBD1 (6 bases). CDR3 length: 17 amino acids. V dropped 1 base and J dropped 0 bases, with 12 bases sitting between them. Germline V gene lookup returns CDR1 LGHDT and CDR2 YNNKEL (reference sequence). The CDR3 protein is CASSQGRQVATNEKLFF. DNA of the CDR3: TGTGCCAGCAGCCAAGGTAGACAGGTTGCAACTAATGAAAAACTGTTTTTT.

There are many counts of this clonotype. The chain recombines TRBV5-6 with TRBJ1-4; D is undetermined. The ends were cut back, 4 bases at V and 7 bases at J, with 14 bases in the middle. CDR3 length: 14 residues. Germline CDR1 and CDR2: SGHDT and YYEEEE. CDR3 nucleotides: TGTGCCAGCAGCCTGTTAGAGGATCGTGAAAAACTGTTTTTT. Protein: CASSLLEDREKLFF.

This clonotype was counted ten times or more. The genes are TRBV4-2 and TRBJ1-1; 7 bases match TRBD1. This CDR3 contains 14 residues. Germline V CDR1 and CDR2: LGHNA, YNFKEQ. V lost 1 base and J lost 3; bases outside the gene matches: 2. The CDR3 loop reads CASSQGTGDTEAFF. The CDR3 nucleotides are TGTGCCAGCAGCCAAGGGACAGGCGACACTGAAGCTTTCTTT.

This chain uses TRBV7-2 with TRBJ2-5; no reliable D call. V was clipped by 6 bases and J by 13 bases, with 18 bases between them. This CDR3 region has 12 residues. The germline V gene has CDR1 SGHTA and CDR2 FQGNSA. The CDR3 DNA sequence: TGTGCCAGCAGGGTCGGGCAGGAGCCCCCGTACTTC. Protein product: CASRVGQEPPYF. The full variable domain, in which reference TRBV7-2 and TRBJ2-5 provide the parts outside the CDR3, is GAGVSQSPSNKVTEKGKDVELRCDPISGHTALYWYRQSLGQGLEFLIYFQGNSAPDKSGLPSDRFSAERTGGSVSTLTIQRTQQEDSAVYLCASRVGQEPPYFGPGTRLLVL.

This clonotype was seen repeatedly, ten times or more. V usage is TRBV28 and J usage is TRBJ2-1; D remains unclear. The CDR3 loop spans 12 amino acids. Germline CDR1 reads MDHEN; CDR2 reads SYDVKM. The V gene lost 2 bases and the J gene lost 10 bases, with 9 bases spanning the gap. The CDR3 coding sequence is TGTGCCAGCAGTTTAGACGCTTGGGAGCAGTTCTTC. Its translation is CASSLDAWEQFF.

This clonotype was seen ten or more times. This chain's CDR3 is CASSQGGRLYTEAFF. The CDR3 DNA sequence: TGCGCCAGCAGCCAAGGGGGCAGATTATACACTGAAGCTTTCTTT. The chain employs TRBV4-1 and TRBJ1-1; a weak D match, TRBD1 (5 bases). Germline CDR1 reads MGHRA; CDR2 reads YSYEKL. CDR3 length: 15 residues. V was shortened by 1 base and J by 3 bases, with 12 bases between the two germline ends.